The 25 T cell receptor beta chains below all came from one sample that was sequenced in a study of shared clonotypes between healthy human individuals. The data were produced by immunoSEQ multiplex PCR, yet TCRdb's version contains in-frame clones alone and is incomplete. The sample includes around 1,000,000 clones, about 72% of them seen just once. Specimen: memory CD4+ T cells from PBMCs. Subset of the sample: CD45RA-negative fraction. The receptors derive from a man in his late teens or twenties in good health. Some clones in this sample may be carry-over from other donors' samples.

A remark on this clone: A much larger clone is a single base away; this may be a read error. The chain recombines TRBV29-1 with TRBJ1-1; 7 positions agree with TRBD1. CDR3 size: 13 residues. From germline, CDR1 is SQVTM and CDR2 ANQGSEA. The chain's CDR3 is CGVGQRLGTEAFF. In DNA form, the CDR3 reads TGCGGCGTGGGACAGAGACTAGGGACTGAAGCTTTCTTT.

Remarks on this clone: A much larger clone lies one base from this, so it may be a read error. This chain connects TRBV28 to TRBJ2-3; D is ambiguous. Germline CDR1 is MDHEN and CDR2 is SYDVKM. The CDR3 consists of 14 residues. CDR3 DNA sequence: TGTGCCAGCAGTTTATTACGCCCCACAGATGCGCAGTATTTT. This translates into CASSLLRPTDAQYF.

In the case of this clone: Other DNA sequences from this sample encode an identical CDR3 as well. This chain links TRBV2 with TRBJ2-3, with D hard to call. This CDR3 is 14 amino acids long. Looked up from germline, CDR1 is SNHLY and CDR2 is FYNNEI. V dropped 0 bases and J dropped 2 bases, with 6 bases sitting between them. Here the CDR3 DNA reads TGTGCCAGCAGTGAAGCGCTCTCCACAGATACGCAGTATTTT. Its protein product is CASSEALSTDTQYF.

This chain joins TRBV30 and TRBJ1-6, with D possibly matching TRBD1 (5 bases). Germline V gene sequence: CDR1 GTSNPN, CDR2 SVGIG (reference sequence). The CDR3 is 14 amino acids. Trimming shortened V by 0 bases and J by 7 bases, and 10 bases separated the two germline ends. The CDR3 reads CAWSVRQPNSPLHF. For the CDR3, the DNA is TGTGCCTGGAGTGTACGACAGCCAAATTCACCCCTCCACTTT. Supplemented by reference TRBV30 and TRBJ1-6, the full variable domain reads SQTIHQWPATLVQPVGSPLSLECTVEGTSNPNLYWYRQAAGRGLQLLFYSVGIGQISSEVPQNLSASRPQDRQFILSSKKLLLSDSGFYLCAWSVRQPNSPLHFGNGTRLTVT.

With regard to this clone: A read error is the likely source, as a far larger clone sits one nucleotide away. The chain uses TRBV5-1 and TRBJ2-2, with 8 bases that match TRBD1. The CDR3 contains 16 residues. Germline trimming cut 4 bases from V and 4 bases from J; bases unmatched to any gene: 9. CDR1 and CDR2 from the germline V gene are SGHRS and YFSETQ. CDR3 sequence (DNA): TGCGCCAGCAGCCCGGCAGACAGGGGAAGCACCGGGGAGCTGTTTTTT. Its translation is CASSPADRGSTGELFF.

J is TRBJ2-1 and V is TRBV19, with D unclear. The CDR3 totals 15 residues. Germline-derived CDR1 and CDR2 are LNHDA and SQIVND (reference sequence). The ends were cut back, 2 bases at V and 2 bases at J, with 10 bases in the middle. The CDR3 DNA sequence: TGTGCCAGTAGTATATGGCAGCCACCCTACAATGAGCAGTTCTTC. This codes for CASSIWQPPYNEQFF.

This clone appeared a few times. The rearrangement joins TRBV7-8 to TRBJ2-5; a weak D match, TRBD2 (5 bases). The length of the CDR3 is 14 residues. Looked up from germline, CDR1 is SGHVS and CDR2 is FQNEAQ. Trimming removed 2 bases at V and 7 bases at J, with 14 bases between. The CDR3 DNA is TGTGCCAGCAGCTTACGGACTCTCAGCGGGACCCAGTACTTC. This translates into CASSLRTLSGTQYF. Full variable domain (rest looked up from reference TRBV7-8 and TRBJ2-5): GAGVSQSPRYKVAKRGQDVALRCDPISGHVSLFWYQQALGQGPEFLTYFQNEAQLDKSGLPSDRFFAERPEGSVSTLKIQRTQQEDSAVYLCASSLRTLSGTQYFGPGTRLLVL.

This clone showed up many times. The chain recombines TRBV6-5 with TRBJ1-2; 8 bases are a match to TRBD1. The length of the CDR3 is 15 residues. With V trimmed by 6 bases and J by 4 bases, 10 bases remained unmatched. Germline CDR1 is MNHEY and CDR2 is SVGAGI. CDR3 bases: TGTGCCAGCAGGCCAACTGGACAGGGAACCTATGGCTACACCTTC. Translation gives CASRPTGQGTYGYTF.

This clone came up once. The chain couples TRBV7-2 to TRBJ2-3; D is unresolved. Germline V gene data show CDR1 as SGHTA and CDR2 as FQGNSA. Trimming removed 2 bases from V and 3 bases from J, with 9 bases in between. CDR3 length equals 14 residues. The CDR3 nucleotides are TGTGCCAGCAGCTTAAAGTTGGGAACAGATACGCAGTATTTT. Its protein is CASSLKLGTDTQYF.

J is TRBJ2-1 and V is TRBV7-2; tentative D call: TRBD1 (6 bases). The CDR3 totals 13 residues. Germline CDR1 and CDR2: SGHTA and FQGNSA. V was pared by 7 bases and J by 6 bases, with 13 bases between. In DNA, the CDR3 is TGTGCCAGCAACTCGGACAGCTTCAATGAGCAGTTCTTC. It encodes CASNSDSFNEQFF. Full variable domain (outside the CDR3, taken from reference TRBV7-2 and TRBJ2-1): GAGVSQSPSNKVTEKGKDVELRCDPISGHTALYWYRQSLGQGLEFLIYFQGNSAPDKSGLPSDRFSAERTGGSVSTLTIQRTQQEDSAVYLCASNSDSFNEQFFGPGTRLTVL.

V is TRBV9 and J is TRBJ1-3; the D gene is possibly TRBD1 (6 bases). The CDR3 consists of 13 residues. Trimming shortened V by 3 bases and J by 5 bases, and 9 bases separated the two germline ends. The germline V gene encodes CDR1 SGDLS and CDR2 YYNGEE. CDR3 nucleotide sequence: TGTGCCAGCAGCGCGGACAGCCGAAACACCATATATTTT. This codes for CASSADSRNTIYF.

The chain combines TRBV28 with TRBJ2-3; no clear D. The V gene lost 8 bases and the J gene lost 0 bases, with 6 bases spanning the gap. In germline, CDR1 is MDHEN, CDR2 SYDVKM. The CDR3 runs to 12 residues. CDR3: CASARSTDTQYF. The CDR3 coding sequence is TGTGCCAGCGCGAGAAGCACAGATACGCAGTATTTT.

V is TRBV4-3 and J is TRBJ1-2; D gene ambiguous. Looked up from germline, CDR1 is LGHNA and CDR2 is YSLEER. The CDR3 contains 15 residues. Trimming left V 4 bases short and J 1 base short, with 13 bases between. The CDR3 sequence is CASSRDSLGNYGYTF. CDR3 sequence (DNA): TGCGCCAGCAGCCGAGACTCCCTCGGTAACTATGGCTACACCTTC.

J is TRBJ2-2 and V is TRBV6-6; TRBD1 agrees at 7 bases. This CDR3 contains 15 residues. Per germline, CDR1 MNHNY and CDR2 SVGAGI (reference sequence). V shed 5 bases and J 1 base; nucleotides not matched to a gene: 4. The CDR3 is CASSTRDRNTGELFF. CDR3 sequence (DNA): TGTGCCAGCAGTACCCGGGACAGGAACACCGGGGAGCTGTTTTTT.

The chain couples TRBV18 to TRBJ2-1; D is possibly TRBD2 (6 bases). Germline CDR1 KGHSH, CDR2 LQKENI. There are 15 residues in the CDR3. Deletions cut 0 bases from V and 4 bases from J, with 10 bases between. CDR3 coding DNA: TGTGCCAGCTCACCACCTACCGGGGGATACAATGAGCAGTTCTTC. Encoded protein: CASSPPTGGYNEQFF.

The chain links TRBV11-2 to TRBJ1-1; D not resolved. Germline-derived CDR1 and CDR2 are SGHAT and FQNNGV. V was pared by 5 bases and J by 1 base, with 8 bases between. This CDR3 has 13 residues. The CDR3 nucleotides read TGTGCCAGCAGCCCCGGAAGGAACACTGAAGCTTTCTTT. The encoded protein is CASSPGRNTEAFF.

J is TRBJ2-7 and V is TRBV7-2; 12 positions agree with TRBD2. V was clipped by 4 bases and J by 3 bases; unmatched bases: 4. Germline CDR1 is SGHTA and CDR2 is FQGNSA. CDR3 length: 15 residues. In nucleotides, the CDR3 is TGTGCCAGCAGCTCTGGACTAGCGGGGTACTACGAGCAGTACTTC. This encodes CASSSGLAGYYEQYF.

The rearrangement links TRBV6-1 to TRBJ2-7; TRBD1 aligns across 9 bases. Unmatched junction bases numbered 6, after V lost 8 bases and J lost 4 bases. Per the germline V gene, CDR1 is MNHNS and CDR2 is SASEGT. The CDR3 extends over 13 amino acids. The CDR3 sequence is CASDGGQGYEQYF. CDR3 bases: TGTGCCAGCGACGGAGGACAGGGGTACGAGCAGTACTTC.

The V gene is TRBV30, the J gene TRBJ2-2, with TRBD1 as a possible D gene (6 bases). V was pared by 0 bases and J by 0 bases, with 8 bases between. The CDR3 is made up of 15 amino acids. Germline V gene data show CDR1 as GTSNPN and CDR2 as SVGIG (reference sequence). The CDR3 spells CAWSVGGANTGELFF. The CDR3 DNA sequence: TGTGCCTGGAGTGTAGGGGGTGCGAACACCGGGGAGCTGTTTTTT.

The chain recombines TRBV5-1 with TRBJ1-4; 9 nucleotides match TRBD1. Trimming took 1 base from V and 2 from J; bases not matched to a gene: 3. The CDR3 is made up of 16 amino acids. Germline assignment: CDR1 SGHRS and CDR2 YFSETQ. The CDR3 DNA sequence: TGCGCCAGCAGCTTGACAGGGGGCACTACTAATGAAAAACTGTTTTTT. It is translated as CASSLTGGTTNEKLFF.

The CDR3 sequence: CASSFHPEETQYF. The CDR3 nucleotides read TGTGCCAGCAGCTTTCACCCTGAAGAGACCCAGTACTTC. The gene calls are TRBV7-2 and TRBJ2-5; no definite D call. The CDR3 sequence is 13 residues long. Germline-derived CDR1 and CDR2 are SGHTA and FQGNSA. Trimming left V 3 bases short and J 3 bases short, with 8 bases between.

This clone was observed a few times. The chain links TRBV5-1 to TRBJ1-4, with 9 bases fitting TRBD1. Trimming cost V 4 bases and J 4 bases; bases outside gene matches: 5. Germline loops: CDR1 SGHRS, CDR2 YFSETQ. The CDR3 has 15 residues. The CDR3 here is CASSAGTGINEKLFF. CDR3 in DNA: TGCGCCAGCAGCGCCGGGACAGGGATTAATGAAAAACTGTTTTTT.

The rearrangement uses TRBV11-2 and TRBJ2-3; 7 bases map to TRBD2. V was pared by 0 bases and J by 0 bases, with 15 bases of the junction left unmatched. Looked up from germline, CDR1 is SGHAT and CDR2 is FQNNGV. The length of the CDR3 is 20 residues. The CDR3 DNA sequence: TGTGCCAGCAGCTTAGAGCCCCCGAGCGGGACCGCTCTAAGCACAGATACGCAGTATTTT. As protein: CASSLEPPSGTALSTDTQYF.

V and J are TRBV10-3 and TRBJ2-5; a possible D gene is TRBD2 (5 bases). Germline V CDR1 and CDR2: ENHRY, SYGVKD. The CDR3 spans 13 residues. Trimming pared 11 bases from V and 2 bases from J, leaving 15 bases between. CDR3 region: CAAGRDPQETQYF. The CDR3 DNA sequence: TGTGCCGCGGGCCGGGATCCACAAGAGACCCAGTACTTC.

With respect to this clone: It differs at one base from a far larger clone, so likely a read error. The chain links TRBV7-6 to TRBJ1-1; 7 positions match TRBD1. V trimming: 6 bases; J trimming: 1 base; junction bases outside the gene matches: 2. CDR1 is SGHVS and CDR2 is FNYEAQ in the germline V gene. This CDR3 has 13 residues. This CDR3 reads CASSRQGNTEAFF. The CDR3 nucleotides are TGTGCCAGCAGTCGACAGGGGAACACTGAAGCTTTCTTT. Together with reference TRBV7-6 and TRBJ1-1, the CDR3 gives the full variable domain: GAGVSQSPRYKVTKRGQDVALRCDPISGHVSLYWYRQALGQGPEFLTYFNYEAQQDKSGLPNDRFSAERPEGSISTLTIQRTEQRDSAMYRCASSRQGNTEAFFGQGTRLTVV.